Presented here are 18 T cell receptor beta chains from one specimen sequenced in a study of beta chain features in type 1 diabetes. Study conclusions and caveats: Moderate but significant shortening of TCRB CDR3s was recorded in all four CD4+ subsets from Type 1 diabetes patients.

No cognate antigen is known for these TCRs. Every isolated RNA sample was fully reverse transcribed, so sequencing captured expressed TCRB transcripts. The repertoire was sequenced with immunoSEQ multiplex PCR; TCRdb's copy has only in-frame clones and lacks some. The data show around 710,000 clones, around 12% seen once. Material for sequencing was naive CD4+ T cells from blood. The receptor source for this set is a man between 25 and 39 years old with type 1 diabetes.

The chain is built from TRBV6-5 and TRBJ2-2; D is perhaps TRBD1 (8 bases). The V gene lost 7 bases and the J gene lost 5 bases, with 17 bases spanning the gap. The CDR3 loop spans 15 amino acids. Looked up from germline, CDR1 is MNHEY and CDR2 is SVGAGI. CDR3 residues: CASTSGGQGTGELFF. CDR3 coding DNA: TGTGCCAGCACCTCGGGAGGACAGGGTACCGGGGAGCTGTTTTTT.

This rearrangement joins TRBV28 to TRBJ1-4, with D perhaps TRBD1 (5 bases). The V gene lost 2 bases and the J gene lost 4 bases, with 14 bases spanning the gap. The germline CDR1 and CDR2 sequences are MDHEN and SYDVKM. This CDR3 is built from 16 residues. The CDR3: CASSLMSGAINEKLFF. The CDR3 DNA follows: TGTGCCAGCAGTTTAATGTCCGGGGCAATTAATGAAAAACTGTTTTTT.

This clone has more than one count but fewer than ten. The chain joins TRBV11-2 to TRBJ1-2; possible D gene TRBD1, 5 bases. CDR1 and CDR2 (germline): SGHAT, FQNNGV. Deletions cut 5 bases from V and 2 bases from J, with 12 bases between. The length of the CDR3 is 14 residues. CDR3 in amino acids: CASSKGPENYGYTF. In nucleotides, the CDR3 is TGTGCCAGCAGCAAGGGGCCGGAGAACTATGGCTACACCTTC.

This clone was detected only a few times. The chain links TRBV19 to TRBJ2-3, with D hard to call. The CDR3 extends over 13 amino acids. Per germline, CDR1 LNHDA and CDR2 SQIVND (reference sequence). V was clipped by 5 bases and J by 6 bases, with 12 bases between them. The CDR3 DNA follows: TGTGCCAGTAGTGTCCGCTTGAGGGATACGCAGTATTTT. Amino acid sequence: CASSVRLRDTQYF.

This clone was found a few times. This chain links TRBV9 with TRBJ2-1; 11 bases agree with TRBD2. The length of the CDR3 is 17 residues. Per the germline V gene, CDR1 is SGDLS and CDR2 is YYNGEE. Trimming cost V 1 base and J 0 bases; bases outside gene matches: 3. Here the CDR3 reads CASSVRLAGNSYNEQFF. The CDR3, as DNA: TGTGCCAGCAGCGTAAGACTAGCGGGGAACTCCTACAATGAGCAGTTCTTC.

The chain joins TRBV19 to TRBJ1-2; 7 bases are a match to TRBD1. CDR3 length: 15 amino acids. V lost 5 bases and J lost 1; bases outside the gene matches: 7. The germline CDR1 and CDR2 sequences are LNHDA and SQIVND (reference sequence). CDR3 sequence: CASSPGTANNYGYTF. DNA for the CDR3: TGTGCCAGTAGTCCGGGGACAGCAAATAACTATGGCTACACCTTC.

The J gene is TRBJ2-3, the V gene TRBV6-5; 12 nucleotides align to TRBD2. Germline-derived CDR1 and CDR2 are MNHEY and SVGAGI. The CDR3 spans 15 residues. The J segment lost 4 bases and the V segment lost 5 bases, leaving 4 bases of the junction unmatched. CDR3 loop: CASSPSGGVADTQYF. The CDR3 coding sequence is TGTGCCAGCAGTCCTAGCGGGGGGGTTGCAGATACGCAGTATTTT.

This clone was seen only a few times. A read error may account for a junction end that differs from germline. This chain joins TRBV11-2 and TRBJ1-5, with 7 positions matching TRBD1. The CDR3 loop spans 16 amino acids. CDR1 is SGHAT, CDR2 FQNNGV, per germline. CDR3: CASSSSYGGGKQPQHF. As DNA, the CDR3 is TGTGCCAGCAGCTCGTCATATGGAGGGGGCAAGCAGCCCCAGCATTTT. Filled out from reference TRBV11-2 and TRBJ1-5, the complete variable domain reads EAGVAQSPRYKIIEKRQSVAFWCNPISGHATLYWYQQILGQGPKLLIQFQNNGVVDDSQLPKDRFSAERLKGVDSTLKIQPAKLEDSAVYLCASSSSYGGGKQPQHFGDGTRLSIL.

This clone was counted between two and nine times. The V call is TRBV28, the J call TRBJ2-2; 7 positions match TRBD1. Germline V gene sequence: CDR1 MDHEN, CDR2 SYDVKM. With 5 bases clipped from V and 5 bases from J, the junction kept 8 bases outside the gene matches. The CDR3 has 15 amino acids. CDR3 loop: CASSAGDSRTGELFF. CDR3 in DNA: TGTGCCAGCAGTGCTGGGGACAGCAGAACCGGGGAGCTGTTTTTT.

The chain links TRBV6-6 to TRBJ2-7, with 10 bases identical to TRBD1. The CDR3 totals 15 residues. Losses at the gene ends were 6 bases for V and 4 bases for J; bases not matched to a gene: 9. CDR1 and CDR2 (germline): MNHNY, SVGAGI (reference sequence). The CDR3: CASRRPRQGAYEQYF. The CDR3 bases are TGTGCCAGCAGACGCCCTAGACAGGGGGCTTACGAGCAGTACTTC.

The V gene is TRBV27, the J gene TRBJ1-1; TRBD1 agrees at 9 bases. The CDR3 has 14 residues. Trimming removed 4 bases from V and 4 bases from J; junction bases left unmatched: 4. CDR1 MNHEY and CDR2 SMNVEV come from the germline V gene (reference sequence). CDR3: CASSWDRAGTEAFF. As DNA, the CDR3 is TGTGCCAGCAGTTGGGACAGGGCCGGCACTGAAGCTTTCTTT.

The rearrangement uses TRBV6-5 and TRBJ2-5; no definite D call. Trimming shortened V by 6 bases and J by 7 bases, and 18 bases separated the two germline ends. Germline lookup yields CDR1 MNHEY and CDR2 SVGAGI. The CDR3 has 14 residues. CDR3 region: CASRTGPKPGTQYF. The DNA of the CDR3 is TGTGCCAGCAGAACCGGGCCGAAGCCGGGGACCCAGTACTTC.

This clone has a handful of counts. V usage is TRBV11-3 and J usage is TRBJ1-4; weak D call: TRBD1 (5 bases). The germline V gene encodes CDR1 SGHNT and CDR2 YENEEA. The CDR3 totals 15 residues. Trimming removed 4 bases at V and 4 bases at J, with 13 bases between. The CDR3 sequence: CASSCPGGINEKLFF. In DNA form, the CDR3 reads TGTGCCAGCAGCTGCCCCGGGGGGATTAATGAAAAACTGTTTTTT.

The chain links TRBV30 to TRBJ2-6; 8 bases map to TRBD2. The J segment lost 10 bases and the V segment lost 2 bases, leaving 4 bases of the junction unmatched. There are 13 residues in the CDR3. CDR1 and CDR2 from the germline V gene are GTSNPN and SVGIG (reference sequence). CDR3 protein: CAWSLGGGNVLTF. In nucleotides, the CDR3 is TGTGCCTGGAGTCTGGGCGGGGGGAACGTCCTGACTTTC.

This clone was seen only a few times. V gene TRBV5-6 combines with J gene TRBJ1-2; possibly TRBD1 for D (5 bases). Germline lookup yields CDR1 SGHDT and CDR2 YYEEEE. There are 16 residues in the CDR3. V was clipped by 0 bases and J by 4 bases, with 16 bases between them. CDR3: CASSLGGARRVYGYTF. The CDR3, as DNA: TGTGCCAGCAGCTTGGGAGGGGCAAGGAGGGTCTATGGCTACACCTTC.

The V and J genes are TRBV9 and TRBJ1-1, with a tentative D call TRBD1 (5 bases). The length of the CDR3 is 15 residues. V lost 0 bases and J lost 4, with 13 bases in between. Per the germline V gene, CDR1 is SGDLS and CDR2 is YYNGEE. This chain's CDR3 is CASSVGPPGRTEAFF. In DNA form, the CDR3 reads TGTGCCAGCAGCGTAGGTCCACCGGGGCGCACTGAAGCTTTCTTT. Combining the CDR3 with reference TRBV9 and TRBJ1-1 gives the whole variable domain DSGVTQTPKHLITATGQRVTLRCSPRSGDLSVYWYQQSLDQGLQFLIQYYNGEERAKGNILERFSAQQFPDLHSELNLSSLELGDSALYFCASSVGPPGRTEAFFGQGTRLTVV.

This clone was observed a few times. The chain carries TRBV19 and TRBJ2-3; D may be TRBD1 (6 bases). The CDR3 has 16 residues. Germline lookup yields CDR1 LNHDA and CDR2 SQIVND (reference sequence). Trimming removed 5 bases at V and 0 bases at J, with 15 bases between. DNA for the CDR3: TGTGCCAGTAGTGTACACTCAGGGGATAGCACAGATACGCAGTATTTT. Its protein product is CASSVHSGDSTDTQYF.

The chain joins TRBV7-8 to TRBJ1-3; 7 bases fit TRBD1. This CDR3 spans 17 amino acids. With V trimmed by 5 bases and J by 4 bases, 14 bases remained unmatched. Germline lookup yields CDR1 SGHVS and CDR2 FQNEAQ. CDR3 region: CASSPTAPTGPGNTIYF. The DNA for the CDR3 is TGTGCCAGCAGCCCCACCGCCCCGACAGGGCCCGGAAACACCATATATTTT.